This T cell receptor beta chain emerged from a study of CD8+ T cells in alopecia areata. The V gene lost 0 bases and the J gene lost 5 bases, with 14 bases spanning the gap. CDR1 is GTSNPN and CDR2 is SVGIG in the germline V gene (reference sequence). The CDR3 has 14 residues. Study results and limitations: Having one nonresponder leaves uncertain how baseline CD8+ expansion relates to response.

Indicated treatment: oral pan-JAK inhibitor, 5-10 mg twice daily. The sequencing template was cDNA reverse transcribed from extracted RNA. Method: immunoSEQ multiplex PCR; TCRdb's copy keeps in-frame clones and lacks some. Of 150,000 to 200,000 clones listed, roughly 60% are singletons. The table lists this clone with a count of one. Its antigen remains unidentified. The J gene is TRBJ2-7, the V gene TRBV30; D might be TRBD1 (7 bases). This receptor was obtained from a human donor with alopecia areata. Sequences were derived from CD4+ T cells sorted from blood, sampled at week 24, from a patient treated with tofacitinib. The CDR3 reads CAWSVSVRGDEQYF. CDR3 DNA sequence: TGTGCCTGGAGTGTATCGGTCAGGGGGGACGAGCAGTACTTC.